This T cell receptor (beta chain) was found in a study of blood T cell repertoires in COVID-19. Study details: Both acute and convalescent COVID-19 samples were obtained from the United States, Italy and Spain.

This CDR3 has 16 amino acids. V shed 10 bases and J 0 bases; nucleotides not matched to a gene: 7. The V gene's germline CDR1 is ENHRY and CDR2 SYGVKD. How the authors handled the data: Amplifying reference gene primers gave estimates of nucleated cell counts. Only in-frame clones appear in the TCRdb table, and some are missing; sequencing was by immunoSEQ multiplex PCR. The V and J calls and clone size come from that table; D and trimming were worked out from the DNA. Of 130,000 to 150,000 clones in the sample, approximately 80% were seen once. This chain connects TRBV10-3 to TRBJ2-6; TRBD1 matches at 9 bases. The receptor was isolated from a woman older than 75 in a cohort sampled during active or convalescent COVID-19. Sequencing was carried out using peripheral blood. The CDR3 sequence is CATGQGTLSGANVLTF. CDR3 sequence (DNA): TGTGCCACGGGACAGGGTACCCTCTCTGGGGCCAACGTCCTGACTTTC.